This TCR beta chain derives from a study of blood T cell repertoires in COVID-19. Study overall: Sources were T cells, B-cell-depleted T cells, or PBMCs; the material itself was cDNA or gDNA.

Profiled with immunoSEQ multiplex PCR; TCRdb holds only in-frame clones, not every one. The table lists about 200,000 clones, 85% to 90% of them singletons. This TCR came from a woman in her seventies with acute or convalescent COVID-19. Sequencing used peripheral blood.

CDR3 amino acids: CASSLDGIYGYTF. The CDR3, as DNA: TGTGCCAGCAGCCTTGACGGGATCTATGGCTACACCTTC. The chain recombines TRBV11-2 with TRBJ1-2; D uncertain. Germline CDR1 is SGHAT and CDR2 is FQNNGV. Trimming took off 5 bases at V and 4 bases at J, with 11 bases between the two ends. This CDR3 is 13 amino acids long.